The 18 T cell receptor beta chains reported below all come from one sample, sequenced in a study of OX40 agonist ivuxolimab in advanced cancers. Clones were sequenced by immunoSEQ multiplex PCR, and TCRdb holds only the in-frame ones, with some missing. The table has tens of thousands of clones, 80% seen once. The sequences come from CD4+ or CD8+ T cells sorted from blood, collected in a trial of the OX40 agonist ivuxolimab. These receptor sequences come from an adult with an advanced solid tumor such as melanoma, head and neck, liver or kidney cancer.

The chain combines TRBV19 with TRBJ1-2; 10 bases map to TRBD1. The V gene's germline CDR1 is LNHDA and CDR2 SQIVND (reference sequence). The CDR3 consists of 15 residues. Trimming removed 6 bases from V and 3 bases from J; junction bases left unmatched: 7. CDR3 residues: CASSSKTGGDYGYTF. CDR3 coding DNA: TGTGCCAGTAGCTCAAAGACAGGGGGCGACTATGGCTACACCTTC.

The J gene is TRBJ1-1, the V gene TRBV19; the D is unclear. Trimming took 1 base from V and 1 from J, leaving 7 bases between them. This CDR3 comprises 14 residues. CDR1 and CDR2 from the germline V gene are LNHDA and SQIVND (reference sequence). The CDR3 loop reads CASSIGGGNTEAFF. In DNA, the CDR3 is TGTGCCAGTAGTATAGGTGGCGGGAACACTGAAGCTTTCTTT.

About this clone itself: The junction shows a germline mismatch at one end, possibly a read error. The CDR3 protein is CAGSPQQGNYGYTF. In DNA, the CDR3 is TGTGCCGGTAGTCCGCAACAGGGTAACTATGGCTACACCTTC. The V gene is TRBV19, the J gene TRBJ1-2; a weak D match, TRBD1 (6 bases). The V gene's germline CDR1 is LNHDA and CDR2 SQIVND (reference sequence). The CDR3 runs 14 residues.

V is TRBV7-9 and J is TRBJ1-2; 11 bases are shared with TRBD1. J was trimmed by 6 bases and V by 5 bases; bases with no gene match: 11. Germline values: CDR1 SEHNR, CDR2 FQNEAQ (reference sequence). The CDR3 runs 16 residues. CDR3 sequence reads: CASSQDRGQEGNGYTF. The CDR3 nucleotides are TGTGCCAGCAGCCAGGACAGGGGGCAGGAAGGGAATGGCTACACCTTC.

A word on this clone: An end of the junction does not agree with germline; a read error may underlie this. Other DNA sequences in this specimen translate into the identical CDR3. The genes are TRBV6-1 and TRBJ1-2; 7 bases agree with TRBD1. Germline CDR1 reads MNHNS; CDR2 reads SASEGT. This CDR3 has 14 amino acids. This CDR3 is CASRPRQGGYGYTF. CDR3 DNA: TGTGCTAGCAGACCTAGACAGGGCGGCTATGGCTACACCTTC.

The V gene is TRBV19, the J gene TRBJ2-1; D unclear. V lost 3 bases and J lost 1, with 7 bases in between. Germline assignment: CDR1 LNHDA and CDR2 SQIVND (reference sequence). The CDR3 covers 14 residues. The CDR3 reads CASSIGISYNEQFF. The CDR3 coding sequence is TGTGCCAGTAGTATTGGGATATCCTACAATGAGCAGTTCTTC.

The V call is TRBV28, the J call TRBJ2-1; no clear D gene. The V end was cut by 4 bases, the J end by 8 bases, with 12 bases between. This CDR3 is 13 amino acids long. Per the germline V gene, CDR1 is MDHEN and CDR2 is SYDVKM. CDR3 sequence (DNA): TGTGCCAGCAGTTCGCCCTCGGCCCATGAGCAGTTCTTC. Residues: CASSSPSAHEQFF.

The sample holds one count of this clone. The chain recombines TRBV19 with TRBJ2-1; 11 nucleotides agree with TRBD2. Trimming cost V 1 base and J 9 bases; bases outside gene matches: 11. The CDR3 has 17 residues. Germline-derived CDR1 and CDR2 are LNHDA and SQIVND (reference sequence). The CDR3 region has the DNA TGTGCCAGTAGTATAGTCAATAGCGGGGGGGCCTTGAGTGAGCAGTTCTTC. Protein: CASSIVNSGGALSEQFF.

The V and J genes are TRBV7-2 and TRBJ2-5; D may be TRBD1 (6 bases). CDR3 length equals 14 residues. In germline, CDR1 is SGHTA, CDR2 FQGNSA. Trimming stripped 5 bases from V and 2 bases from J, with 12 bases between. The CDR3 nucleotides are TGTGCCAGCAGCCTCCAACAGGGTCAAGAGACCCAGTACTTC. Residues: CASSLQQGQETQYF.

The V gene is TRBV6-5, the J gene TRBJ1-2; possibly TRBD1 for D (5 bases). Trimming left V 6 bases short and J 2 bases short, with 10 bases between. The CDR3 loop spans 13 amino acids. Germline-derived CDR1 and CDR2 are MNHEY and SVGAGI. The CDR3: CASRGTGNYGYTF. The CDR3 coding sequence is TGTGCCAGCAGGGGGACCGGGAACTATGGCTACACCTTC.

This clone was seen a single time. The chain is built from TRBV7-2 and TRBJ2-5; 9 bases are shared with TRBD1. This CDR3 is built from 15 residues. The J segment lost 5 bases and the V segment lost 0 bases, leaving 4 bases of the junction unmatched. The germline CDR1 and CDR2 sequences are SGHTA and FQGNSA. The CDR3 here is CASSLAGTGRETQYF. CDR3 nucleotides: TGTGCCAGCAGCTTAGCCGGGACAGGGAGGGAGACCCAGTACTTC.

V is TRBV19 and J is TRBJ1-2, with D possibly TRBD1 on 6 matching bases. Germline lookup yields CDR1 LNHDA and CDR2 SQIVND (reference sequence). Deletions cut 1 base from V and 8 bases from J, with 11 bases between. The CDR3 totals 13 residues. CDR3 amino acids: CASSIVQGRGYTF. The CDR3 DNA reads as TGTGCCAGTAGTATAGTACAGGGTAGGGGCTACACCTTC.

The chain joins TRBV7-9 to TRBJ1-6, with a weak D call TRBD1 (5 bases). V lost 1 base, J lost 9 bases, and 13 bases lay in between. The CDR3 is 15 amino acids. Germline CDR1 SEHNR, CDR2 FQNEAQ (reference sequence). The CDR3 loop reads CASSLGSGGGSPLHF. In DNA, the CDR3 is TGTGCCAGCAGCTTAGGTTCCGGGGGAGGTTCACCCCTCCACTTT.

The V call is TRBV5-1, the J call TRBJ2-1; D ambiguous. V lost 4 bases, J lost 7 bases, and 9 bases lay in between. This CDR3 has 12 amino acids. The germline gives CDR1 SGHRS, CDR2 YFSETQ. This chain's CDR3 is CASSLSPNEQFF. DNA for the CDR3: TGCGCCAGCAGCCTGAGCCCGAATGAGCAGTTCTTC.

The CDR3 coding sequence is TGTGCCAGCAGGGTACAGGGTGGCTCGACCGGGGAGCTGTTTTTT. It specifies CASRVQGGSTGELFF. The V gene is TRBV2, the J gene TRBJ2-2; a possible D gene is TRBD1 (6 bases). Germline lookup yields CDR1 SNHLY and CDR2 FYNNEI. The V end was cut by 6 bases, the J end by 5 bases, with 16 bases between. The CDR3 runs 15 residues.

In DNA, the CDR3 is TGTGCCAGTAGACCCCAGGCAGGGAAAAATAATTCACCCCTCCACTTT. Translation gives CASRPQAGKNNSPLHF. J is TRBJ1-6 and V is TRBV19, with D possibly matching TRBD1 (5 bases). The V end was cut by 6 bases, the J end by 5 bases, with 17 bases between. This CDR3 has 16 amino acids. Per germline, CDR1 LNHDA and CDR2 SQIVND (reference sequence).

The gene calls are TRBV19 and TRBJ1-6; possibly TRBD1 for D (5 bases). V dropped 3 bases and J dropped 8 bases, with 14 bases sitting between them. The length of the CDR3 is 15 residues. Germline loops: CDR1 LNHDA, CDR2 SQIVND (reference sequence). Written as DNA, the CDR3 is TGTGCCAGTAGTATTAGGCGGATAGGGGATTCACCCCTCCACTTT. This translates into CASSIRRIGDSPLHF.

The chain couples TRBV7-2 to TRBJ2-7; D is unresolved. The CDR3 spans 15 residues. With 1 base removed from V and 7 bases from J, the gap between germline ends came to 17 bases. Germline lookup yields CDR1 SGHTA and CDR2 FQGNSA. CDR3 residues: CASSLGAAPGWEQYF. The CDR3 region has the DNA TGTGCCAGCAGCTTAGGTGCGGCTCCCGGTTGGGAGCAGTACTTC.